Each of the 5 T cell receptor beta chains below was sequenced from the same sample in a study of follicular helper T cells after annual influenza vaccination. The method was immunoSEQ multiplex PCR; TCRdb's version includes in-frame clones alone and lacks a portion of them. The table lists 5,000 to 6,500 clones, 70% to 85% of them singletons. Time point specified: 2015-2016 season, pre-vaccination. Sequenced material: CXCR5- memory CD4+ T cells sorted from blood, taken on the day of influenza vaccination. The origin of the receptors is an adult who received the influenza vaccine.

The V call is TRBV19, the J call TRBJ1-5; D remains unclear. Germline lookup yields CDR1 LNHDA and CDR2 SQIVND (reference sequence). The CDR3 has 16 residues. V was shortened by 3 bases and J by 7 bases, with 19 bases between the two germline ends. The CDR3 nucleotides are TGTGCCAGTAGTATCCCCCGCCTCTCGAGGGTCCAGCCCCAGCATTTT. It yields the protein CASSIPRLSRVQPQHF.

This chain uses TRBV5-6 with TRBJ2-3; D might be TRBD2 (5 bases). The CDR3 has 15 residues. Germline loops: CDR1 SGHDT, CDR2 YYEEEE. V was cut by 0 bases and J by 3 bases, with 11 bases left in between. The CDR3 region has the DNA TGTGCCAGCAGCTTGGTCGGCGGGCCTACAGATACGCAGTATTTT. Translated, it gives CASSLVGGPTDTQYF.

The CDR3 coding sequence is TGTGCCAGTAGCCTACGGGCTCCTGGAAACACCATATATTTT. Amino acids: CASSLRAPGNTIYF. The chain is built from TRBV19 and TRBJ1-3; D unclear. This CDR3 is built from 14 residues. Between the trimmed V and J ends, which lost 6 bases and 2 bases, there was a span of 11 bases. CDR1 is LNHDA and CDR2 is SQIVND in the germline V gene (reference sequence). Combining the CDR3 with reference TRBV19 and TRBJ1-3 gives the whole variable domain DGGITQSPKYLFRKEGQNVTLSCEQNLNHDAMYWYRQDPGQGLRLIYYSQIVNDFQKGDIAEGYSVSREKKESFPLTVTSAQKNPTAFYLCASSLRAPGNTIYFGEGSWLTVV.

This chain joins TRBV27 and TRBJ1-2; D is possibly TRBD1 (5 bases). V was pared by 7 bases and J by 0 bases, with 15 bases between. The CDR3 loop spans 15 amino acids. CDR1 is MNHEY, CDR2 SMNVEV, per germline (reference sequence). The CDR3 nucleotides read TGTGCCAGCACCGGGGGACCTTCGACTAACTATGGCTACACCTTC. The encoded protein is CASTGGPSTNYGYTF.

This chain uses TRBV9 with TRBJ2-7; D ambiguous. The ends were cut back, 0 bases at V and 0 bases at J, with 10 bases in the middle. The CDR3 consists of 15 residues. CDR1 and CDR2 from the germline V gene are SGDLS and YYNGEE. The chain's CDR3 is CASSVEAGSSYEQYF. The CDR3, as DNA: TGTGCCAGCAGCGTAGAGGCAGGTAGCTCCTACGAGCAGTACTTC.